This TCR beta chain was identified in a study of cytomegalovirus exposure and HLA in healthy donors. The PCR employed 60 Vbeta primers together with 13 Jbeta primers. TCRdb's table, derived via immunoSEQ multiplex PCR, lists solely in-frame clones and lacks some. Of around 110,000 clones in the sample, 70% to 80% were seen once. This CDR3 spans 14 amino acids. The V gene end was trimmed by 6 bases and the J gene end by 4 bases; junction bases not matched to a gene: 9. Germline loops: CDR1 SGHTS, CDR2 YDEGEE. The chain joins TRBV5-8 to TRBJ2-7; TRBD1 aligns across 8 bases. The TCR was taken from a female donor in good health and CMV-seronegative. The specimen was PBMCs. The CDR3 sequence is CASTDRGSLYEQYF. CDR3 sequence (DNA): TGTGCCAGCACCGACAGGGGATCTCTTTACGAGCAGTACTTC.